A selection of T cell receptor beta chains follows, all from one sample in a study of T cells expressing NK-cell markers. From its re-call of the 5' RACE reads, TCRdb lists each CDR3 protein once, without DNA. The specimen's table records roughly 180,000 distinct CDR3 sequences. Sequencing was carried out using blood T cells: a sorted CD56 or NKG2C T cell subset, CD4+ or CD8+ T cells, or bulk PBMC T cells (not recorded which). These receptors were taken from a woman between 18 and 75 years old in good health. Both conserved end residues are part of each CDR3.

J gene: TRBJ1-1
V gene: TRBV12-3/TRBV12-4
CDR3 protein: CATQGFENTEAFF

J gene: TRBJ1-2
V gene: TRBV25-1
CDR3 protein: CASSEFGNGYTF

J gene: TRBJ1-4
V gene: TRBV4-1
CDR3 protein: CASSQGRAFTNEKLFF

J gene: TRBJ2-3
V gene: TRBV4-1
CDR3 protein: CASSQGAKRTDTQYF

J gene: TRBJ2-1
V gene: TRBV7-3
CDR3 protein: CASSLSRTSGDNEQFF

J gene: TRBJ1-1
V gene: TRBV4-1
CDR3 protein: CASSWGQGARTEAFF

J gene: TRBJ1-2
V gene: TRBV10-3
CDR3 protein: CAITRGFEYGYTF

J gene: TRBJ2-6
V gene: TRBV28
CDR3 protein: CASNLGRYSGANVLTF

J gene: TRBJ2-3
V gene: TRBV29-1
CDR3 protein: CSVVPSGSGTDTQYF

J gene: TRBJ2-5
V gene: TRBV10-3
CDR3 protein: CAISENNLETQYF

J gene: TRBJ2-5
V gene: TRBV5-1
CDR3 protein: CASSLALQGGETQYF

J gene: TRBJ1-1
V gene: TRBV5-1
CDR3 protein: CASSSSGSPPPEAFF

J gene: TRBJ1-4
V gene: TRBV7-2
CDR3 protein: CASSSRTGGTFNEKLFF

J gene: TRBJ2-5
V gene: TRBV12-3/TRBV12-4
CDR3 protein: CASSFGQKETQYF

J gene: TRBJ2-3
V gene: TRBV20-1
CDR3 protein: CSPDRGPGDTQYF

J gene: TRBJ1-1
V gene: TRBV4-1
CDR3 protein: CASSQPFRENTEAFF

J gene: TRBJ2-5
V gene: TRBV10-3
CDR3 protein: CAISYGPQGASETQYF

J gene: TRBJ2-3
V gene: TRBV3-1
CDR3 protein: CASSPGTSGGARDTQYF

J gene: TRBJ2-2
V gene: TRBV4-2
CDR3 protein: CASSQDRSGRVSTGELFF

J gene: TRBJ2-7
V gene: TRBV5-1
CDR3 protein: CASSLDSGGSSYEQYF

J gene: TRBJ2-5
V gene: TRBV7-2
CDR3 protein: CASSGPQRETQYF

J gene: TRBJ2-3
V gene: TRBV12-3/TRBV12-4
CDR3 protein: CASSLLKSTDTQYF

J gene: TRBJ2-4
V gene: TRBV3-1
CDR3 protein: CASSPPVAKNIQYF

J gene: TRBJ2-6
V gene: TRBV20-1
CDR3 protein: CSARDFGGSGANVLTF

J gene: TRBJ1-2
V gene: TRBV7-3
CDR3 protein: CASSSTPPGTSYGYTF

J gene: TRBJ1-5
V gene: TRBV15
CDR3 protein: CATSIAGGAGKPQHF

J gene: TRBJ1-3
V gene: TRBV12-3/TRBV12-4
CDR3 protein: CASAASGNTIYF

J gene: TRBJ1-4
V gene: TRBV20-1
CDR3 protein: CSAGYGGNEKLFF

J gene: TRBJ1-5
V gene: TRBV12-3/TRBV12-4
CDR3 protein: CASSLWGGGNQPQHF

J gene: TRBJ2-2
V gene: TRBV5-1
CDR3 protein: CASSPYTGNTGELFF

J gene: TRBJ2-5
V gene: TRBV10-3
CDR3 protein: CAISLQGVIETQYF

J gene: TRBJ2-7
V gene: TRBV7-7
CDR3 protein: CASRGHSGREQYF

J gene: TRBJ1-3
V gene: TRBV5-1
CDR3 protein: CASSSTGVGNTIYF

J gene: TRBJ2-2
V gene: TRBV12-3/TRBV12-4
CDR3 protein: CASSFSGRGTGELFF

J gene: TRBJ1-1
V gene: TRBV29-1
CDR3 protein: CSVLGQGSYGTEAFF

J gene: TRBJ2-5
V gene: TRBV5-5
CDR3 protein: CASSFAEQETQYF

J gene: TRBJ2-5
V gene: TRBV28
CDR3 protein: CASSFRGSLETQYF

J gene: TRBJ2-3
V gene: TRBV13
CDR3 protein: CASSLALYPGGTDTQYF

J gene: TRBJ2-7
V gene: TRBV6-5
CDR3 protein: CASSYPGQGQEQYF

J gene: TRBJ1-1
V gene: TRBV20-1
CDR3 protein: CSARKGQGEATEAFF